This T cell receptor (beta chain) was captured in a study of monozygotic twins with inflammatory bowel disease. Findings and caveats of the study: Subtypes among T cells remained indistinguishable. Comparison of concordant versus discordant twins revealed no difference in repertoire similarity, possibly due to limited power. Differing immunosuppressive treatments may have added variability to patient repertoires.

This CDR3 has 18 amino acids. Germline CDR1 reads MNHEY; CDR2 reads SMNVEV (reference sequence). A template switching step added UMIs, each with a 6-nucleotide sample barcode. TCRdb re-called the 5' RACE reads and catalogs CDR3 proteins one per entry, DNA excluded. The sample data list approximately 300,000 distinct CDR3 sequences. Notes on this clonotype: Its antigen is as yet unknown.

This TCR was recovered from a human donor with ulcerative colitis or Crohn's disease, or a healthy co-twin of an affected twin (not recorded which). Source material: blood. The rearrangement uses TRBV27 and TRBJ1-3; TCRdb returns TRBD1, unconfirmable since there is no DNA. The CDR3 region is CASSATGQGYSSGNTIYF.